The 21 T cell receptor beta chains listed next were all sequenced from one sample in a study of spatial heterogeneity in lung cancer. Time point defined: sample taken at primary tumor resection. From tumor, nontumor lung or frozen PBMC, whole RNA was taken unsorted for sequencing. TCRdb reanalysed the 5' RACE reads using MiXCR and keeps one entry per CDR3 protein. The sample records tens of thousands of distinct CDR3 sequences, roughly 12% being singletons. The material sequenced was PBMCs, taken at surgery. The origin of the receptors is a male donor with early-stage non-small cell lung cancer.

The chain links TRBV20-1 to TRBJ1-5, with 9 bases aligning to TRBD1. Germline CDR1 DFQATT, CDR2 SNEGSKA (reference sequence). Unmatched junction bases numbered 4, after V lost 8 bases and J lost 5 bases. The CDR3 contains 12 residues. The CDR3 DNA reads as TGCAGTACCCGACAGGGGGATCAGCCCCAGCATTTT. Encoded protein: CSTRQGDQPQHF.

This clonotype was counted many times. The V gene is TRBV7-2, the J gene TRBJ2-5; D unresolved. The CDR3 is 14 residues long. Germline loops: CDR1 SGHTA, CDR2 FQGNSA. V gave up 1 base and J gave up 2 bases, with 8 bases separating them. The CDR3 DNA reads TGTGCCAGCAGCTTAGTAGTCAGACAAGAGACCCAGTACTTC. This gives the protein CASSLVVRQETQYF.

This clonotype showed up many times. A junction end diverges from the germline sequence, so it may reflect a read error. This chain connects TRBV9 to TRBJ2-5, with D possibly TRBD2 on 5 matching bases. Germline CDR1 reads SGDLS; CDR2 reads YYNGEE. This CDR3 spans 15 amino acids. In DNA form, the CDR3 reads TGTGCCAGCAGCGCCCGAACGGGGTACCAGGAGACCCAGTACTTC. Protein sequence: CASSARTGYQETQYF.

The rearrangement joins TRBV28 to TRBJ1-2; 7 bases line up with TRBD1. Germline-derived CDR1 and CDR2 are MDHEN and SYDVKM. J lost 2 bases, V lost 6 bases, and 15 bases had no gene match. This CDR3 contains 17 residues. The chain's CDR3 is CASRNTDGTALNYGYTF. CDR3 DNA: TGTGCCAGCAGGAACACCGACGGGACAGCCTTGAACTATGGCTACACCTTC.

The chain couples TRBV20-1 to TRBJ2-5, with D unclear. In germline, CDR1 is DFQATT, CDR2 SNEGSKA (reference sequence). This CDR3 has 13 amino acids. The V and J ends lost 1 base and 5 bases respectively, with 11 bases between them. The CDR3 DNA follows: TGCAGTGCTAGAGTTCGCGGCAGCGAGACCCAGTACTTC. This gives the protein CSARVRGSETQYF.

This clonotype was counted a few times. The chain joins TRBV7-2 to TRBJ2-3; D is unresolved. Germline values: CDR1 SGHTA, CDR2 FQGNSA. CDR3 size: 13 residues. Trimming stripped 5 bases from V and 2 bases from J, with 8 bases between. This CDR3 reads CASSGPVTDTQYF. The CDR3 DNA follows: TGTGCCAGCAGCGGCCCTGTCACAGATACGCAGTATTTT. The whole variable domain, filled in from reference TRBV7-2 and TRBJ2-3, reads GAGVSQSPSNKVTEKGKDVELRCDPISGHTALYWYRQSLGQGLEFLIYFQGNSAPDKSGLPSDRFSAERTGGSVSTLTIQRTQQEDSAVYLCASSGPVTDTQYFGPGTRLTVL.

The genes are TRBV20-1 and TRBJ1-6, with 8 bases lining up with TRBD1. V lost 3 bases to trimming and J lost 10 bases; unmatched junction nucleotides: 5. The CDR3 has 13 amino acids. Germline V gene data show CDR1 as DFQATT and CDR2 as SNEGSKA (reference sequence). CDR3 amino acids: CSASGQGGSPLHF. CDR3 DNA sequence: TGCAGTGCTAGTGGACAGGGAGGATCACCCCTCCACTTT.

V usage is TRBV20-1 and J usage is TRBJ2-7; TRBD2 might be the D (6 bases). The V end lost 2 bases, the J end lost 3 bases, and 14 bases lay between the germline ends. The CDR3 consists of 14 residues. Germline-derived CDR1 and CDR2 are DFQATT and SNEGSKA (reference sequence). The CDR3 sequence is CSARPLRRGYEQYF. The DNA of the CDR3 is TGCAGTGCTAGACCCCTTCGGCGGGGCTACGAGCAGTACTTC.

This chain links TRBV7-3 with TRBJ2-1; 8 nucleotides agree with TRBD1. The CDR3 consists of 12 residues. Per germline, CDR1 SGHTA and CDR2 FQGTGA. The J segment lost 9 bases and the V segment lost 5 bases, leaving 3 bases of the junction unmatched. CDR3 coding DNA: TGTGCCAGCAGCCCAGGGGGCGCTGAGCAGTTCTTC. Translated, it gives CASSPGGAEQFF.

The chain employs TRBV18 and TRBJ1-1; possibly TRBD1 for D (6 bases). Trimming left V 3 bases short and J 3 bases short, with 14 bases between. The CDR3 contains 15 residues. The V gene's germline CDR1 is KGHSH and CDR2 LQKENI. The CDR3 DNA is TGTGCCAGCTCACCTGAGGGACACCTATACACTGAAGCTTTCTTT. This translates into CASSPEGHLYTEAFF.

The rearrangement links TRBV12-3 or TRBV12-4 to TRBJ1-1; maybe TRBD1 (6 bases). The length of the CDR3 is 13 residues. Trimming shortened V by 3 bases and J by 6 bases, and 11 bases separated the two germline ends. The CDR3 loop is CASSFPGVPEAFF. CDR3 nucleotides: TGTGCCAGCAGTTTTCCAGGGGTCCCTGAAGCTTTCTTT.

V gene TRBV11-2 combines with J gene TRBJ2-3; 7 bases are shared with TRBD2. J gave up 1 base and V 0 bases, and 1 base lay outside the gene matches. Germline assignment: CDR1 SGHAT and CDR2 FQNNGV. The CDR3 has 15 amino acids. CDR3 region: CASSLDAGGTDTQYF. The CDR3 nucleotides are TGTGCCAGCAGCTTAGACGCGGGGGGCACAGATACGCAGTATTTT.

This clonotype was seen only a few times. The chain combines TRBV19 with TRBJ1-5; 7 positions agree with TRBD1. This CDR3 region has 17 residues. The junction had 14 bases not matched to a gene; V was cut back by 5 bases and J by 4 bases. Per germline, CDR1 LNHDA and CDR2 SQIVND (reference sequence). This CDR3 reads CASSPPLRGQSNQPQHF. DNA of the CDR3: TGTGCCAGTAGTCCCCCTCTTAGGGGACAGTCGAATCAGCCCCAGCATTTT.

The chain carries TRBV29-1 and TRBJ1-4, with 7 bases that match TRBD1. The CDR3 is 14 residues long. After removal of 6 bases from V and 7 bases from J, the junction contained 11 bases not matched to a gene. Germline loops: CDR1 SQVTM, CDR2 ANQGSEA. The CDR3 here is CSVGPGGFGEKLFF. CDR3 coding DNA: TGCAGCGTCGGACCAGGGGGGTTCGGTGAAAAACTGTTTTTT.

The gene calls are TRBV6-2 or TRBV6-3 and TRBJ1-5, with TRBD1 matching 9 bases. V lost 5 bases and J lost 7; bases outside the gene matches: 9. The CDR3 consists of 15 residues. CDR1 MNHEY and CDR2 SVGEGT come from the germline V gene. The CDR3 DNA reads TGTGCCAGCAGTCACGAACAGGGGGCAGGGCAGCCCCAGCATTTT. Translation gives CASSHEQGAGQPQHF.

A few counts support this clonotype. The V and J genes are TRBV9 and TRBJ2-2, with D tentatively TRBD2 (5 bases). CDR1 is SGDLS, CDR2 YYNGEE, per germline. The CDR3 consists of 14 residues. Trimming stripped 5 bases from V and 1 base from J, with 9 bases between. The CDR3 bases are TGTGCCAGCAGAGAAAGCGGGAACACCGGGGAGCTGTTTTTT. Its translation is CASRESGNTGELFF. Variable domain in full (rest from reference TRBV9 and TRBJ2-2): DSGVTQTPKHLITATGQRVTLRCSPRSGDLSVYWYQQSLDQGLQFLIQYYNGEERAKGNILERFSAQQFPDLHSELNLSSLELGDSALYFCASRESGNTGELFFGEGSRLTVL.

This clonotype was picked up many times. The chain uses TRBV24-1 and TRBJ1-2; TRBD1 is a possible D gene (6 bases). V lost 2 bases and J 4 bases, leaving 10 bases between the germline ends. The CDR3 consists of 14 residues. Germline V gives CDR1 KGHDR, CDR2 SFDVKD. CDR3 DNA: TGTGCCACCAGTGATTCCGACAGGCTCTATGGCTACACCTTC. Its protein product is CATSDSDRLYGYTF.

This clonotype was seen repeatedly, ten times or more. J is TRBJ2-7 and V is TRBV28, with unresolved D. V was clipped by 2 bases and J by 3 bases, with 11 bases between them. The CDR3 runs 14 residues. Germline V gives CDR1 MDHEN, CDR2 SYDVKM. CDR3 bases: TGTGCCAGCAGTTTAGGAAACGGAATCTACGAGCAGTACTTC. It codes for CASSLGNGIYEQYF.

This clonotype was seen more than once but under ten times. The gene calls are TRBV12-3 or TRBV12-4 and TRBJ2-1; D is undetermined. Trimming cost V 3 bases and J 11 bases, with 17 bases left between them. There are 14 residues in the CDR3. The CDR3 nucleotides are TGTGCCAGCAGTTTTAGCCTACAAACAATGAAGCAGTTCTTC. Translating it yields CASSFSLQTMKQFF.

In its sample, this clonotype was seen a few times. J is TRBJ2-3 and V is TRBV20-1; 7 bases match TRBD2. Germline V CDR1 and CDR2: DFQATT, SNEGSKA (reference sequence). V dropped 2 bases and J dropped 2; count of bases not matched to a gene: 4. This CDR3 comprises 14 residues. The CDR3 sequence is CSARSGGVTDTQYF. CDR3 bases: TGCAGTGCTAGATCGGGGGGAGTCACAGATACGCAGTATTTT.

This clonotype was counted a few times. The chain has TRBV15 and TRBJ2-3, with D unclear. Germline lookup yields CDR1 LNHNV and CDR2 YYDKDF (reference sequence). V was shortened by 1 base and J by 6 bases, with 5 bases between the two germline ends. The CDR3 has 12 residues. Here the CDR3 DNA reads TGTGCCACCAGCAGAGTTTTTGATACGCAGTATTTT. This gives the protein CATSRVFDTQYF.